Listed below are T cell receptor beta chains from one sample, sequenced in a study of cytomegalovirus exposure and HLA in healthy donors. This table comes from immunoSEQ multiplex PCR, and its TCRdb copy is limited to in-frame clones, with some not included. The repertoire includes under 130,000 clones, 70% to 85% of them detected once, and more than 3% sits in the top ten. Material: PBMCs. Every receptor here comes from a woman aged 40 to 50 in good health and CMV-seronegative. CDR3s include the opening cysteine and the closing phenylalanine or tryptophan. The D gene is left open where the match is weak. A clone size is listed for some rows: how often the clone was seen (once, few, many), or a class if it is expanded.

cdr3_nt: TGTGCCATCAGCCGAGACAGGCCTGGAAACACCATATATTTT
cdr3_aa: CAISRDRPGNTIYF
clone_size: once
d_call: .
j_call: TRBJ1-3
v_call: TRBV10-3

cdr3_nt: TGTGCCAGCAGTTTTAACCCGGAAGAGACCCAGTACTTC
cdr3_aa: CASSFNPEETQYF
clone_size: .
d_call: .
j_call: TRBJ2-5
v_call: TRBV28

cdr3_nt: TGTGCCAGCAGTTTGCTCCTTCCATCAGGGGCGAGACAGCCCCAGCATTTT
cdr3_aa: CASSLLLPSGARQPQHF
clone_size: .
d_call: .
j_call: TRBJ1-5
v_call: TRBV28

cdr3_nt: TGTGCCACCAGAGGGGGGGTTATGAACACTGAAGCTTTCTTT
cdr3_aa: CATRGGVMNTEAFF
clone_size: once
d_call: .
j_call: TRBJ1-1
v_call: TRBV28

cdr3_nt: TGTGCCAGCAGGTTGAGGGGGCTGAATTACGAGCAGTACTTC
cdr3_aa: CASRLRGLNYEQYF
clone_size: .
d_call: TRBD1
j_call: TRBJ2-7
v_call: TRBV11-2

cdr3_nt: TGTGCCAGCAGCTTGGGAGGGACAGGGACACTCAATGAGCAGTTCTTC
cdr3_aa: CASSLGGTGTLNEQFF
clone_size: once
d_call: TRBD1
j_call: TRBJ2-1
v_call: TRBV5-6

cdr3_nt: TGTGCCAGCTCACAAATTGGTACAGGGGATTCACCCCTCCACTTT
cdr3_aa: CASSQIGTGDSPLHF
clone_size: .
d_call: TRBD1
j_call: TRBJ1-6
v_call: TRBV18

cdr3_nt: TGTGTCAGAAGCTTCCGGGGGGACTACGAGCAGTACTTC
cdr3_aa: CVRSFRGDYEQYF
clone_size: .
d_call: .
j_call: TRBJ2-7
v_call: TRBV7-5

cdr3_nt: TGTGCCAGCAGTGAGGGGACAGGGTTCTACGAGCAGTACTTC
cdr3_aa: CASSEGTGFYEQYF
clone_size: once
d_call: TRBD1
j_call: TRBJ2-7
v_call: TRBV25-1

cdr3_nt: TGTGCCAGCACCCCTGGAGGACGTCTCGGGGAGCTGTTTTTT
cdr3_aa: CASTPGGRLGELFF
clone_size: .
d_call: .
j_call: TRBJ2-2
v_call: TRBV28

cdr3_nt: TGTGCCAGCAGCTTAGGTGGGGGACAGGGGGCGCTGAATCAGCCCCAGCATTTT
cdr3_aa: CASSLGGGQGALNQPQHF
clone_size: .
d_call: TRBD1
j_call: TRBJ1-5
v_call: TRBV11-2

cdr3_nt: TGCGCCAGCAGCTTGGTTGGGCGGACTGATACGCAGTATTTT
cdr3_aa: CASSLVGRTDTQYF
clone_size: .
d_call: .
j_call: TRBJ2-3
v_call: TRBV5-1

cdr3_nt: TGTGCCAGCAGCTTAGCCCACACAGATACGCAGTATTTT
cdr3_aa: CASSLAHTDTQYF
clone_size: .
d_call: .
j_call: TRBJ2-3
v_call: TRBV7-9

cdr3_nt: TGTGCCAGCAGCAGCGGGACGGGTTTCCTCTCTGGGGCCAACGTCCTGACTTTC
cdr3_aa: CASSSGTGFLSGANVLTF
clone_size: few
d_call: TRBD2
j_call: TRBJ2-6
v_call: TRBV7-2

cdr3_nt: TGTGCCAGCAGCCAACCCCCTAGGTCCTACGAGCAGTACTTC
cdr3_aa: CASSQPPRSYEQYF
clone_size: .
d_call: .
j_call: TRBJ2-7
v_call: TRBV7-2

cdr3_nt: TGTGCCAGCAGCTTCCCGGGACAGGGGATGGATACGCAGTATTTT
cdr3_aa: CASSFPGQGMDTQYF
clone_size: .
d_call: TRBD1
j_call: TRBJ2-3
v_call: TRBV5-4

cdr3_nt: TGTGCCAGCAGCACCGGGACTAGCGACGGGGAGACCCAGTACTTC
cdr3_aa: CASSTGTSDGETQYF
clone_size: .
d_call: TRBD2
j_call: TRBJ2-5
v_call: TRBV7-6

cdr3_nt: TGTGCCTGGAGTGGTCTAGCGGGCAATGAGCAGTTCTTC
cdr3_aa: CAWSGLAGNEQFF
clone_size: .
d_call: TRBD2
j_call: TRBJ2-1
v_call: TRBV30

cdr3_nt: TGTGCCAGCAGCCCCGGGGGGACAGGAGCTAACTATGGCTACACCTTC
cdr3_aa: CASSPGGTGANYGYTF
clone_size: .
d_call: TRBD1
j_call: TRBJ1-2
v_call: TRBV7-2

cdr3_nt: TGTGCCAGCAGGATGACAGGGAGCGGGGCCAACGTCCTGACTTTC
cdr3_aa: CASRMTGSGANVLTF
clone_size: once
d_call: TRBD1
j_call: TRBJ2-6
v_call: TRBV28

cdr3_nt: TGTGCCAGCAGAGGCAACAGGGATAACTATGGCTACACCTTC
cdr3_aa: CASRGNRDNYGYTF
clone_size: .
d_call: .
j_call: TRBJ1-2
v_call: TRBV28

cdr3_nt: TGCGCCGAAGGGAGGGGCACCGGGGAGCTGTTTTTT
cdr3_aa: CAEGRGTGELFF
clone_size: .
d_call: TRBD2
j_call: TRBJ2-2
v_call: TRBV28

cdr3_nt: TGTGCCAGCAGCCCGGAGGCCGGGACAGATACGCAGTATTTT
cdr3_aa: CASSPEAGTDTQYF
clone_size: few
d_call: .
j_call: TRBJ2-3
v_call: TRBV7-2

cdr3_nt: TGTGCCAGCAGTCTGACCGACAGGGGCAACACTGAAGCTTTCTTT
cdr3_aa: CASSLTDRGNTEAFF
clone_size: .
d_call: TRBD1
j_call: TRBJ1-1
v_call: TRBV27

cdr3_nt: TGTGCCAGCCCTCCCCCCGGGGCGGGGAATAACTACAATGAGCAGTTCTTC
cdr3_aa: CASPPPGAGNNYNEQFF
clone_size: .
d_call: .
j_call: TRBJ2-1
v_call: TRBV7-9

cdr3_nt: TGTGCCAGCAGCGAGGGCTCAGGGGCTTATAGCAATCAGCCCCAGCATTTT
cdr3_aa: CASSEGSGAYSNQPQHF
clone_size: once
d_call: .
j_call: TRBJ1-5
v_call: TRBV5-8

cdr3_nt: TGCAGCGTCGCAGGGGGGTTACAGGGGTACGAGCAGTACTTC
cdr3_aa: CSVAGGLQGYEQYF
clone_size: .
d_call: .
j_call: TRBJ2-7
v_call: TRBV29-1

cdr3_nt: TGTGCCAGCGACAGGGGGCGAAACAATGAGCAGTTCTTC
cdr3_aa: CASDRGRNNEQFF
clone_size: .
d_call: TRBD1
j_call: TRBJ2-1
v_call: TRBV2

cdr3_nt: TGCGCCAGCAGCCAAGGGCTGGGACTGACGGGCGGGGAGACCCAGTACTTC
cdr3_aa: CASSQGLGLTGGETQYF
clone_size: .
d_call: .
j_call: TRBJ2-5
v_call: TRBV4-3

cdr3_nt: TGTGCCAGCAGCTTAGAGCGGCTCATGAACACTGAAGCTTTCTTT
cdr3_aa: CASSLERLMNTEAFF
clone_size: .
d_call: .
j_call: TRBJ1-1
v_call: TRBV7-2

cdr3_nt: TGTGCCAGCAGGGACCCAGGACTCTCCTACGAGCAGTACTTC
cdr3_aa: CASRDPGLSYEQYF
clone_size: .
d_call: .
j_call: TRBJ2-7
v_call: TRBV6-1

cdr3_nt: TGCGCCAGCAGTTCCAGGGGGCGGCCTCGGACTGAAGCTTTCTTT
cdr3_aa: CASSSRGRPRTEAFF
clone_size: .
d_call: TRBD1
j_call: TRBJ1-1
v_call: TRBV23-1

cdr3_nt: TGTGCCAGCAGTTTATACAGGGGTACGGATCAGCCCCAGCATTTT
cdr3_aa: CASSLYRGTDQPQHF
clone_size: .
d_call: TRBD1
j_call: TRBJ1-5
v_call: TRBV6-5

cdr3_nt: TGTGCCAGCACCCTAGGAGGTAGCGGGAACGAGCAGTACTTC
cdr3_aa: CASTLGGSGNEQYF
clone_size: .
d_call: TRBD2
j_call: TRBJ2-7
v_call: TRBV27

cdr3_nt: TGTGCCAGCCGGGACCGGACAGGGTATAGTGGAAACACCATATATTTT
cdr3_aa: CASRDRTGYSGNTIYF
clone_size: .
d_call: TRBD1
j_call: TRBJ1-3
v_call: TRBV11-2

cdr3_nt: TGTGCCAGCAGCCAAGGGGGACAGTTCTACGAGCAGTACTTC
cdr3_aa: CASSQGGQFYEQYF
clone_size: .
d_call: TRBD1
j_call: TRBJ2-7
v_call: TRBV4-2

cdr3_nt: TGTGCCAGCAGTTATAACCCCAGGGGCGTTAAAAATGAGCAGTTCTTC
cdr3_aa: CASSYNPRGVKNEQFF
clone_size: few
d_call: .
j_call: TRBJ2-1
v_call: TRBV6-5

cdr3_nt: TGCGCCAGCAGCTTCGGACCGGGACACAGTCCCAGGAAGACCCAGTACTTC
cdr3_aa: CASSFGPGHSPRKTQYF
clone_size: .
d_call: .
j_call: TRBJ2-5
v_call: TRBV5-1

cdr3_nt: TGTGCCAGCAGTTTCTCGACAGGGGGCATGGAAAAACTGTTTTTT
cdr3_aa: CASSFSTGGMEKLFF
clone_size: few
d_call: TRBD1
j_call: TRBJ1-4
v_call: TRBV28

cdr3_nt: TGCGCCAGCAGCTTGGAACTGCGTAATACAGAGACCCAGTACTTC
cdr3_aa: CASSLELRNTETQYF
clone_size: .
d_call: .
j_call: TRBJ2-5
v_call: TRBV5-1

cdr3_nt: TGTGCCAGTAGTATACTACAGGGGTCAGGCACTGAAGCTTTCTTT
cdr3_aa: CASSILQGSGTEAFF
clone_size: .
d_call: TRBD1
j_call: TRBJ1-1
v_call: TRBV19

cdr3_nt: TGCGCCAGCAGCCTCAGGGGGCCCACTAATGAAAAACTGTTTTTT
cdr3_aa: CASSLRGPTNEKLFF
clone_size: .
d_call: TRBD1
j_call: TRBJ1-4
v_call: TRBV4-1